Below are 30 T cell receptor beta chains sequenced from a single sample in a study of T cells after somatic rescue of genetic block. Generated by immunoSEQ multiplex PCR, the TCRdb table keeps only in-frame clones and is missing some. The table lists roughly 11,000 clones, about 78% of them singletons. The specimen sequenced was peripheral blood mononuclear cells (PBMCs). Source of these receptors: a boy aged 5-17 years.

The chain is built from TRBV2 and TRBJ1-2, with D perhaps TRBD1 (6 bases). Germline V gives CDR1 SNHLY, CDR2 FYNNEI. Trimming took off 8 bases at V and 3 bases at J, with 10 bases between the two ends. The CDR3 runs 12 residues. The CDR3 sequence is CASWGLDYGYTF. The CDR3 region has the DNA TGTGCCAGCTGGGGGCTCGACTATGGCTACACCTTC.

The V call is TRBV9, the J call TRBJ2-2; the match to TRBD1 covers 11 bases. The CDR3 extends over 15 amino acids. Germline assignment: CDR1 SGDLS and CDR2 YYNGEE. The junction had 2 bases not matched to a gene; V was cut back by 0 bases and J by 7 bases. The CDR3 nucleotides read TGTGCCAGCAGCGTAGCGGGGACAGGGGGCGGGGAGCTGTTTTTT. It yields the protein CASSVAGTGGGELFF. The variable domain in full, completed from reference TRBV9 and TRBJ2-2, reads DSGVTQTPKHLITATGQRVTLRCSPRSGDLSVYWYQQSLDQGLQFLIQYYNGEERAKGNILERFSAQQFPDLHSELNLSSLELGDSALYFCASSVAGTGGGELFFGEGSRLTVL.

V is TRBV2 and J is TRBJ2-7; 9 nucleotides match TRBD1. Looked up from germline, CDR1 is SNHLY and CDR2 is FYNNEI. Germline trimming cut 8 bases from V and 5 bases from J; bases unmatched to any gene: 10. The CDR3 is made up of 14 amino acids. CDR3 sequence: CASRDRTGVNEQYF. The CDR3 DNA follows: TGTGCCAGCCGAGACCGGACAGGGGTGAACGAGCAGTACTTC.

This rearrangement joins TRBV15 to TRBJ1-1, with D unclear. CDR3 size: 14 residues. In germline, CDR1 is LNHNV, CDR2 YYDKDF (reference sequence). V was shortened by 0 bases and J by 3 bases, with 8 bases between the two germline ends. CDR3 loop: CATSRDSDYTEAFF. DNA for the CDR3: TGTGCCACCAGCAGAGATTCGGACTACACTGAAGCTTTCTTT.

V and J are TRBV27 and TRBJ2-5; TRBD2 matches 9 bases. V dropped 6 bases and J dropped 7; count of bases not matched to a gene: 15. Germline V CDR1 and CDR2: MNHEY, SMNVEV (reference sequence). This CDR3 is 16 amino acids long. The CDR3 DNA reads as TGTGCCAGCAGCGCTTCCGCGGGACTAGCCAGAGGGACCCAGTACTTC. Amino acids: CASSASAGLARGTQYF.

On this clone itself: Other DNA sequences in this sample translate to the same CDR3. The chain couples TRBV5-4 to TRBJ2-2; D is unresolved. Germline lookup yields CDR1 SGHNT and CDR2 YYREEE (reference sequence). This CDR3 spans 16 amino acids. Trimming removed 2 bases from V and 2 bases from J, with 13 bases in between. The CDR3 DNA reads as TGTGCCAGCAGCTTCGGCGCTCGGCTTAACACCGGGGAGCTGTTTTTT. Translated: CASSFGARLNTGELFF.

The chain joins TRBV5-6 to TRBJ2-7, with no clear D. The CDR3 is 13 amino acids. The germline V gene has CDR1 SGHDT and CDR2 YYEEEE. Deletions cut 3 bases from V and 0 bases from J, with 7 bases between. CDR3 DNA sequence: TGTGCCAGCAGCTACGGTGGCTCCTACGAGCAGTACTTC. The encoded protein is CASSYGGSYEQYF.

The rearrangement joins TRBV7-2 to TRBJ2-7; D not resolved. The V gene's germline CDR1 is SGHTA and CDR2 FQGNSA. V was cut by 11 bases and J by 7 bases, with 33 bases left in between. The CDR3 is 17 amino acids. The CDR3 DNA is TGTGCCCCAGGAGAGCCCCGGACCCCGGGCAGGCTTAGGGAGCAGTACTTC. Its protein product is CAPGEPRTPGRLREQYF.

The chain carries TRBV4-3 and TRBJ1-2; maybe TRBD1 (5 bases). The CDR3 contains 15 residues. Germline-derived CDR1 and CDR2 are LGHNA and YSLEER. The ends were cut back, 0 bases at V and 1 base at J, with 9 bases in the middle. CDR3 sequence (DNA): TGCGCCAGCAGCCAAGACCCAGGGCTTAACTATGGCTACACCTTC. It yields the protein CASSQDPGLNYGYTF.

The rearrangement joins TRBV6-5 to TRBJ2-1; the match to TRBD2 covers 7 bases. There are 15 residues in the CDR3. Germline V gene data show CDR1 as MNHEY and CDR2 as SVGAGI. V shed 2 bases, J shed 2 bases, and the junction held 3 bases outside the gene matches. CDR3 amino acids: CASSYGAGAYNEQFF. CDR3 DNA: TGTGCCAGCAGTTACGGGGCGGGGGCCTACAATGAGCAGTTCTTC.

This clone was observed a few times. V and J are TRBV9 and TRBJ1-5; 8 nucleotides line up with TRBD1. This CDR3 is 14 amino acids long. After removal of 2 bases from V and 4 bases from J, the junction contained 2 bases not matched to a gene. Germline V gene sequence: CDR1 SGDLS, CDR2 YYNGEE. CDR3 amino acids: CASSVTGGNQPQHF. As DNA, the CDR3 is TGTGCCAGCAGCGTTACAGGGGGGAATCAGCCCCAGCATTTT.

V is TRBV6-1 and J is TRBJ1-5; no firm D call. Germline CDR1 MNHNS, CDR2 SASEGT. The CDR3 has 14 amino acids. V gave up 4 bases and J gave up 0 bases, with 7 bases separating them. CDR3 in amino acids: CASSARVSNQPQHF. CDR3 bases: TGTGCCAGCAGTGCGAGGGTTAGCAATCAGCCCCAGCATTTT.

The J gene is TRBJ1-6, the V gene TRBV19; no definite D call. Trimming took off 5 bases at V and 10 bases at J, with 9 bases between the two ends. Germline V gene lookup returns CDR1 LNHDA and CDR2 SQIVND (reference sequence). The CDR3 loop spans 12 amino acids. The chain's CDR3 is CASSRPQSPLHF. The CDR3 region has the DNA TGTGCCAGTAGTCGCCCACAGTCACCCCTCCACTTT.

The gene calls are TRBV7-3 and TRBJ2-1; weak D call: TRBD2 (5 bases). Trimming cost V 1 base and J 4 bases, with 14 bases left between them. This CDR3 is 16 amino acids long. Per the germline V gene, CDR1 is SGHTA and CDR2 is FQGTGA. The CDR3 here is CASSLNLASEYNEQFF. The CDR3, as DNA: TGTGCCAGCAGCTTAAATCTAGCATCCGAGTACAATGAGCAGTTCTTC.

The chain recombines TRBV7-9 with TRBJ1-6; TRBD1 matches 8 bases. The CDR3 has 14 residues. V trimming: 5 bases; J trimming: 9 bases; junction bases outside the gene matches: 6. Germline-derived CDR1 and CDR2 are SEHNR and FQNEAQ (reference sequence). The DNA of the CDR3 is TGTGCCAGCAGCAAGACAGGGGTTGTTTCACCCCTCCACTTT. This translates into CASSKTGVVSPLHF.

This clone was detected a few times. This chain links TRBV9 with TRBJ1-4, with D possibly matching TRBD1 (5 bases). The CDR3 is 15 amino acids. CDR1 is SGDLS and CDR2 is YYNGEE in the germline V gene. Trimming took off 1 base at V and 8 bases at J, with 15 bases between the two ends. This CDR3 reads CASSVSPGRGEKLFF. The CDR3 DNA reads as TGTGCCAGCAGCGTATCTCCAGGGCGAGGGGAAAAACTGTTTTTT.

The chain joins TRBV7-8 to TRBJ2-1; 10 nucleotides match TRBD2. Germline V gene data show CDR1 as SGHVS and CDR2 as FQNEAQ. Trimming at V came to 0 bases and at J to 7 bases, leaving 12 bases not matched to a gene. The CDR3 loop spans 18 amino acids. The CDR3 DNA is TGTGCCAGCAGCTTAGCAGGACTAGCGGTTTTAGGGGCAAATGAGCAGTTCTTC. Translating it yields CASSLAGLAVLGANEQFF.

This clone was seen a few times. This chain connects TRBV7-2 to TRBJ1-1; D perhaps matches TRBD1 (6 bases). The CDR3 length is 15 residues. Per the germline V gene, CDR1 is SGHTA and CDR2 is FQGNSA. V was pared by 1 base and J by 10 bases, with 19 bases between. For the CDR3, the DNA is TGTGCCAGCAGCTTAGATGCATTCGGACAGTTCCGAGCTTTCTTT. This codes for CASSLDAFGQFRAFF.

The chain combines TRBV11-3 with TRBJ2-5, with D hard to call. Looked up from germline, CDR1 is SGHNT and CDR2 is YENEEA. V lost 2 bases to trimming and J lost 2 bases, with 3 bases between them. The CDR3 loop spans 12 amino acids. CDR3 coding DNA: TGTGCCAGCAGCTTACGACAAGAGACCCAGTACTTC. Amino acids: CASSLRQETQYF. Looking up the rest from reference TRBV11-3 and TRBJ2-5 gives the full variable domain: EAGVVQSPRYKIIEKKQPVAFWCNPISGHNTLYWYLQNLGQGPELLIRYENEEAVDDSQLPKDRFSAERLKGVDSTLKIQPAELGDSAVYLCASSLRQETQYFGPGTRLLVL.

V is TRBV4-1 and J is TRBJ2-3, with D possibly being TRBD1 (5 bases). CDR3 length: 15 residues. V lost 4 bases, J lost 2 bases, and 13 bases lay in between. Germline V gives CDR1 MGHRA, CDR2 YSYEKL. This CDR3 is CASSPVGADTDTQYF. Here the CDR3 DNA reads TGCGCCAGCAGCCCTGTAGGGGCGGACACAGATACGCAGTATTTT.

This clone was seen only a few times. The chain employs TRBV7-3 and TRBJ2-2; D unclear. V was shortened by 0 bases and J by 4 bases, with 3 bases between the two germline ends. Germline V gives CDR1 SGHTA, CDR2 FQGTGA. The CDR3 runs 13 residues. For the CDR3, the DNA is TGTGCCAGCAGCTTAACTCGCACCGGGGAGCTGTTTTTT. Translation: CASSLTRTGELFF. The complete variable domain, with remaining parts taken from reference TRBV7-3 and TRBJ2-2, reads GAGVSQTPSNKVTEKGKYVELRCDPISGHTALYWYRQSLGQGPEFLIYFQGTGAADDSGLPNDRFFAVRPEGSVSTLKIQRTERGDSAVYLCASSLTRTGELFFGEGSRLTVL.

The rearrangement uses TRBV2 and TRBJ2-5; TRBD2 matches at 10 bases. Germline lookup yields CDR1 SNHLY and CDR2 FYNNEI. The J segment lost 2 bases and the V segment lost 4 bases, leaving 4 bases of the junction unmatched. The CDR3 covers 15 residues. CDR3 in DNA: TGTGCCAGCAGTGTCTGGACTAGCGGACAAGAGACCCAGTACTTC. It codes for CASSVWTSGQETQYF.

The J gene is TRBJ2-1, the V gene TRBV7-9; D gene unclear. Germline assignment: CDR1 SEHNR and CDR2 FQNEAQ (reference sequence). V lost 9 bases and J lost 6, with 9 bases in between. This CDR3 region has 11 residues. The CDR3 DNA sequence: TGTGCCAGGAGGTCTGTCAATGAGCAGTTCTTC. Translated: CARRSVNEQFF.

The J gene is TRBJ2-1, the V gene TRBV7-3, with 10 bases lining up with TRBD2. The CDR3 loop spans 14 amino acids. Germline lookup yields CDR1 SGHTA and CDR2 FQGTGA. Germline trimming cut 2 bases from V and 9 bases from J; bases unmatched to any gene: 4. The CDR3 spells CASSLFSSGGEQFF. The CDR3, as DNA: TGTGCCAGCAGCTTATTCTCTAGCGGGGGTGAGCAGTTCTTC.

This clone showed up just a few times. The chain's CDR3 is CASSLFGSDTLWGNQPQHF. CDR3 sequence (DNA): TGTGCCAGCAGCCTATTCGGGTCTGACACACTTTGGGGCAATCAGCCCCAGCATTTT. The rearrangement joins TRBV16 to TRBJ1-5; D not resolved. This CDR3 comprises 19 residues. The germline V gene has CDR1 KGHSY and CDR2 FQNENV. Trimming shortened V by 4 bases and J by 2 bases, and 24 bases separated the two germline ends.

In this sample, this clone turned up once. The chain uses TRBV4-3 and TRBJ2-2; D possibly corresponds to TRBD1 (5 bases). This CDR3 is built from 15 residues. Germline CDR1 and CDR2: LGHNA and YSLEER. The V end lost 4 bases, the J end lost 1 base, and 10 bases lay between the germline ends. CDR3 in DNA: TGCGCCAGCAGCCTACGGACACTGAACACCGGGGAGCTGTTTTTT. Protein product: CASSLRTLNTGELFF.

The chain joins TRBV28 to TRBJ1-4; TRBD1 matches 7 bases. CDR1 MDHEN and CDR2 SYDVKM come from the germline V gene. The J segment lost 7 bases and the V segment lost 6 bases, leaving 8 bases of the junction unmatched. This CDR3 comprises 14 residues. CDR3 bases: TGTGCCAGCAGAAAGCACAGGGGTGGTGAAAAACTGTTTTTT. Protein: CASRKHRGGEKLFF.

This chain connects TRBV7-3 to TRBJ2-3; possible D gene TRBD2, 6 bases. Germline loops: CDR1 SGHTA, CDR2 FQGTGA. With 5 bases removed from V and 1 base from J, the gap between germline ends came to 13 bases. There are 15 residues in the CDR3. The CDR3 here is CASSPGRTRTDTQYF. The CDR3 nucleotides read TGTGCCAGCAGCCCCGGGAGAACTCGCACAGATACGCAGTATTTT.

The V call is TRBV6-6, the J call TRBJ1-4; unclear D gene. In germline, CDR1 is MNHNY, CDR2 SVGAGI (reference sequence). V was cut by 2 bases and J by 7 bases, with 11 bases left in between. The CDR3 covers 14 residues. The DNA of the CDR3 is TGTGCCAGCAGTTACGGAACAATTGGTGAAAAACTGTTTTTT. This gives the protein CASSYGTIGEKLFF.

The chain combines TRBV12-5 with TRBJ2-7, with TRBD2 matching over 8 bases. The CDR3 extends over 18 amino acids. Germline V gene sequence: CDR1 LGHNT, CDR2 FRNRAP. With V trimmed by 3 bases and J by 3 bases, 16 bases remained unmatched. CDR3 DNA: TGTGCTAGTGGTTTTGGTGTGGGGCTACTAGCGGAGAACTACGAGCAGTACTTC. Translation gives CASGFGVGLLAENYEQYF.